Shown below are 9 T cell receptor beta chains from a single sample sequenced in a study of CD8 T cells in ankylosing spondylitis (dated by TCRdb to 2017 to 2019). Library method: 5' RACE. Sequencing took place on an Illumina HiSeq 2500. TCRdb itself trimmed the public reads at Q25 with fastp, ran MiXCR and retained productive beta chains. Duplicate CDR3 protein sequences are folded into a single record with the most common DNA and genes. The sample table holds 250,000 to 350,000 distinct CDR3 sequences, of which 15% to 20% were seen once. The ten largest clones represent 7.5% to 9% of the sample. The material sequenced was blood, either unsorted or a sorted T cell fraction (not recorded which). The receptor set was obtained from a male donor with ankylosing spondylitis or in good health (not recorded which).

The chain uses TRBV7-8 and TRBJ2-3; 8 bases are shared with TRBD2. Germline CDR1 reads SGHVS; CDR2 reads FQNEAQ. Trimming removed 5 bases from V and 3 bases from J; junction bases left unmatched: 7. CDR3 length: 15 residues. This CDR3 is CASSNRGGRTDTQYF. The DNA of the CDR3 is TGTGCCAGCAGCAATCGGGGGGGCAGGACAGATACGCAGTATTTT.

This clonotype has only a few counts. The V and J genes are TRBV4-1 and TRBJ2-7, with 9 positions matching TRBD1. The CDR3 contains 17 residues. With 3 bases clipped from V and 3 bases from J, the junction kept 12 bases outside the gene matches. CDR1 is MGHRA, CDR2 YSYEKL, per germline. The CDR3 spells CASSQLPGQGVLYEQYV. DNA of the CDR3: TGCGCCAGCAGCCAGCTGCCGGGACAGGGAGTTCTCTACGAGCAGTACGTC.

The V and J genes are TRBV20-1 and TRBJ2-5; D is uncertain. The CDR3 loop spans 15 amino acids. Trimming took 3 bases from V and 2 from J, leaving 16 bases between them. Germline V gives CDR1 DFQATT, CDR2 SNEGSKA (reference sequence). CDR3 sequence: CSASPVGSVQETQYF. In DNA, the CDR3 is TGCAGTGCTAGTCCGGTGGGGTCGGTTCAAGAGACCCAGTACTTC.

The DNA for the CDR3 is TGCAGCGTCAGGGGGACAGGGGCGGGGAACACTGAAGCTTTCTTT. Translated: CSVRGTGAGNTEAFF. V usage is TRBV29-1 and J usage is TRBJ1-1; 10 bases map to TRBD1. V lost 6 bases, J lost 1 base, and 8 bases stayed unmatched. Germline V gene data show CDR1 as SQVTM and CDR2 as ANQGSEA. This CDR3 is built from 15 residues.

About this clonotype: Given a much more abundant clone one base away, this may be a read error. The chain recombines TRBV5-1 with TRBJ1-5, with 8 bases identical to TRBD1. This CDR3 contains 16 residues. Germline V gene lookup returns CDR1 SGHRS and CDR2 YFSETQ. The CDR3 loop is CASSPGGTGRNQSQHF. As DNA, the CDR3 is TGCGCCAGCAGCCCGGGGGGGACAGGACGTAATCAGTCCCAGCATTTT.

This clonotype turned up a few times. The chain employs TRBV6-5 and TRBJ1-2; D is ambiguous. CDR1 is MNHEY, CDR2 SVGAGI, per germline. The CDR3 spans 17 residues. Between the trimmed V and J ends, which lost 0 bases and 2 bases, there was a span of 16 bases. The CDR3 region is CASSYSFGPESNYGYTF. The CDR3 DNA is TGTGCCAGCAGTTACTCGTTCGGCCCCGAATCGAACTATGGCTACACCTTC.

This clonotype appeared a few times. The chain recombines TRBV11-2 with TRBJ2-7; 9 positions agree with TRBD2. The germline V gene encodes CDR1 SGHAT and CDR2 FQNNGV. V gave up 5 bases and J gave up 4 bases; unmatched junction bases: 18. The CDR3 sequence is 18 residues long. The CDR3 reads CASSPGTSREDAYYEQYV. The CDR3 DNA reads TGTGCCAGCAGCCCTGGGACTAGCAGGGAGGATGCTTATTACGAGCAGTACGTC.

This clonotype was picked up a small number of times. This chain links TRBV9 with TRBJ1-5; D might be TRBD1 (5 bases). The CDR3 sequence is 15 residues long. Germline V gene lookup returns CDR1 SGDLS and CDR2 YYNGEE. Between the trimmed V and J ends, which lost 2 bases and 0 bases, there was a span of 9 bases. The CDR3 DNA follows: TGTGCCAGCAGCGTTTCGGGGGATAGCAATCAGCCCCAGCATTTT. Translating it yields CASSVSGDSNQPQHF.

This clonotype was observed at least ten times. CDR3 DNA: TGCAGCTCGACGGGGACTAGCGGGAACACCGGGGAGCTGTTTTTT. This encodes CSSTGTSGNTGELFF. The chain is built from TRBV29-1 and TRBJ2-2; TRBD2 aligns across 11 bases. Germline CDR1 and CDR2: SQVTM and ANQGSEA. V lost 8 bases to trimming and J lost 1 base; unmatched junction nucleotides: 6. The CDR3 extends over 15 amino acids.